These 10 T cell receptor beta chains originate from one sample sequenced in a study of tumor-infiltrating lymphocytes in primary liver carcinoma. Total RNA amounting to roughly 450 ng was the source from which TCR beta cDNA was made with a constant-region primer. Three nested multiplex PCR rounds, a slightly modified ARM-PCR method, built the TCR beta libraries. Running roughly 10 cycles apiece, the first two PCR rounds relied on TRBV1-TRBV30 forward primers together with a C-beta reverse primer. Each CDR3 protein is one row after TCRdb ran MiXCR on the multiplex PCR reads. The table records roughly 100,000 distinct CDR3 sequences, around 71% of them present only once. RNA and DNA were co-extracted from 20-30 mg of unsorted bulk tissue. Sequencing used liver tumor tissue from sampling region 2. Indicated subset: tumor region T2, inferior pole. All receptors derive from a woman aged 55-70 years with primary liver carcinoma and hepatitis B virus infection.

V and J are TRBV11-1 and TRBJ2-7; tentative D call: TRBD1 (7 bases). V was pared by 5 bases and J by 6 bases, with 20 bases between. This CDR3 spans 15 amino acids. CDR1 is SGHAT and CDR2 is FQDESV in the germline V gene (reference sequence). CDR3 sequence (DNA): TGTGCCAGCAGCATTGGGACAGCAGGACTACGCGAGCAGTACTTC. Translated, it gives CASSIGTAGLREQYF. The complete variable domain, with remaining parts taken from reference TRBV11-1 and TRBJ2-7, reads EAEVAQSPRYKITEKSQAVAFWCDPISGHATLYWYRQILGQGPELLVQFQDESVVDDSQLPKDRFSAERLKGVDSTLKIQPAELGDSAMYLCASSIGTAGLREQYFGPGTRLTVT.

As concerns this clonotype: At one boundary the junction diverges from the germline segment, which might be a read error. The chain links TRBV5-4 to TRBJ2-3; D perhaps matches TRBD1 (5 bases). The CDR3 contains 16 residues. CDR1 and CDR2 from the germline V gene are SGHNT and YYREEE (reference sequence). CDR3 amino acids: CASMGRAPSATDTQYF. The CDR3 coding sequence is TGTGCCAGCATGGGGCGAGCGCCTTCGGCCACAGATACTCAGTATTTT. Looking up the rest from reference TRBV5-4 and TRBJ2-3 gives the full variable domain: ETGVTQSPTHLIKTRGQQVTLRCSSQSGHNTVSWYQQALGQGPQFIFQYYREEENGRGNFPPRFSGLQFPNYSSELNVNALELDDSALYLCASMGRAPSATDTQYFGPGTRLTVL.

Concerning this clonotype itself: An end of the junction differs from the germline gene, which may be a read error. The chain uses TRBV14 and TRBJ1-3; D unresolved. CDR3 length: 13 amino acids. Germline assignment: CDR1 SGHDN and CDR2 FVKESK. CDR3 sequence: CASSQYRGNTTYF. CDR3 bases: TGTGCCAGCAGCCAATATCGGGGAAACACCACATATTTT.

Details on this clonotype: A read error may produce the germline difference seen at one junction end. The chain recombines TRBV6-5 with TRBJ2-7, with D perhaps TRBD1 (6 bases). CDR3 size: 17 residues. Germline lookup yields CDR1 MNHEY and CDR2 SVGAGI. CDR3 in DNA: TGTGTCAGCAGTTACTTTCCGCCGGGGCAGGGGTATTACGAGCAGTACTTC. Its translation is CVSSYFPPGQGYYEQYF.

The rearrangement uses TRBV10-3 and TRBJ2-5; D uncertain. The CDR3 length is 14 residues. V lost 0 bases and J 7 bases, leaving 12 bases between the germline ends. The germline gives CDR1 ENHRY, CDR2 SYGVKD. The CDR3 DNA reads TGTGCCATCAGTGAGTCGGCAGCCCAAAGGACCCAGTACTTC. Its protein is CAISESAAQRTQYF.

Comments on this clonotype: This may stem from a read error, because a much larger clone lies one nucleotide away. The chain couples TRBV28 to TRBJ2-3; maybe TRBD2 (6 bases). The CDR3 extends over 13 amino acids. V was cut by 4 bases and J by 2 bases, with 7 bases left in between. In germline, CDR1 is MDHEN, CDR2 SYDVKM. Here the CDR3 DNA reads TGTGCCAGCAGTTGGGACTTCACAGATACGCAGTATTTT. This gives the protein CASSWDFTDTQYF.

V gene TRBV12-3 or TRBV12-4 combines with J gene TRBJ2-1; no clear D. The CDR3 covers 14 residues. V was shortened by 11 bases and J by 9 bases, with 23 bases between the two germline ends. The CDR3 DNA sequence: TGTGCCGGCGGTTTAGACCGCTACAACGGTGAGCAGTTCTTC. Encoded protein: CAGGLDRYNGEQFF.

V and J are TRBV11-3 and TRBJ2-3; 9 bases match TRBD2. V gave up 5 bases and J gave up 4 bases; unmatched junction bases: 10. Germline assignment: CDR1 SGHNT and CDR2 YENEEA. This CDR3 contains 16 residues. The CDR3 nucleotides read TGTGCCAGCAGCCGGTATAGCGGGAGAGTCGCAGATACGCAGTATTTT. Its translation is CASSRYSGRVADTQYF.

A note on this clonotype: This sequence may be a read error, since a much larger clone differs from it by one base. CDR3 DNA sequence: TGTGCCAGCAGTTTGGGATGGCGCAATGAAAAACTGTTTTTT. It specifies CASSLGWRNEKLFF. This rearrangement joins TRBV28 to TRBJ1-4; D not resolved. Germline V CDR1 and CDR2: MDHEN, SYDVKM. Trimming removed 3 bases from V and 5 bases from J, with 10 bases in between. CDR3 length: 14 amino acids.

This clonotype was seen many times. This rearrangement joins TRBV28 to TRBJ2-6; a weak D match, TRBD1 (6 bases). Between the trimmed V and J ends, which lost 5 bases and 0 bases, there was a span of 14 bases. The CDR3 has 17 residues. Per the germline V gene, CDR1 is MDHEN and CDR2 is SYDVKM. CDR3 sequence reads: CASSPVGAHSGANVLTF. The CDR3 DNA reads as TGTGCCAGCAGTCCCGTGGGGGCTCACTCTGGGGCCAACGTCCTGACTTTC. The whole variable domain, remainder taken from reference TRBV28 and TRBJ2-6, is DVKVTQSSRYLVKRTGEKVFLECVQDMDHENMFWYRQDPGLGLRLIYFSYDVKMKEKGDIPEGYSVSREKKERFSLILESASTNQTSMYLCASSPVGAHSGANVLTFGAGSRLTVL.